Presented here are 9 T cell receptor beta chains from one specimen sequenced in a study of regulatory T cells in long-lasting Graves disease. In building TCR beta libraries, iRepertoire HTBI primers were used together with Arm-PCR of CDR3 regions. Each CDR3 protein is one row after TCRdb ran MiXCR on the multiplex PCR reads. The table shows 500,000 to 700,000 distinct CDR3 sequences, with 15% to 20% occurring only once. Time point: newly diagnosed GD, antithyroid drugs for less than 3 months. Generation of the TCR library employed RNA extracted from PBMCs. These records were also assigned to another study, of T cells in Graves' hyperthyroidism and ophthalmopathy.

The sequencing used peripheral blood mononuclear cells (PBMCs), collected at new diagnosis, from a patient treated with antithyroid drugs. These receptors were taken from a woman aged 25-40 years with Graves disease.

The genes are TRBV10-3 and TRBJ1-6; maybe TRBD1 (6 bases). Trimming left V 10 bases short and J 5 bases short, with 15 bases between. In germline, CDR1 is ENHRY, CDR2 SYGVKD. The CDR3 is 14 amino acids. The CDR3 reads CATRGQGDNSPLHF. The CDR3 DNA follows: TGTGCCACCCGGGGGCAGGGCGATAATTCACCCCTCCACTTT.

This clonotype was picked up a small number of times. V and J are TRBV7-9 and TRBJ1-3, with D unresolved. The CDR3 covers 13 residues. V was shortened by 7 bases and J by 8 bases, with 15 bases between the two germline ends. CDR1 is SEHNR, CDR2 FQNEAQ, per germline (reference sequence). The CDR3 is CASNYLSEYTIYF. The CDR3 DNA follows: TGTGCCAGCAACTATTTATCTGAGTACACCATATATTTT.

The V gene is TRBV19, the J gene TRBJ2-3; D possibly corresponds to TRBD2 (5 bases). The V gene lost 3 bases and the J gene lost 0 bases, with 10 bases spanning the gap. The CDR3 runs to 15 residues. Germline V gene data show CDR1 as LNHDA and CDR2 as SQIVND (reference sequence). Written as DNA, the CDR3 is TGTGCCAGTAGTATCGGAACTAGAAGCACAGATACGCAGTATTTT. Protein: CASSIGTRSTDTQYF.

This clonotype was found many times. The chain has TRBV7-9 and TRBJ2-3, with D tentatively TRBD1 or TRBD2 (5 bases each). The V gene's germline CDR1 is SEHNR and CDR2 FQNEAQ (reference sequence). The CDR3 runs 15 residues. Trimming left V 5 bases short and J 4 bases short, with 16 bases between. CDR3: CASSPRWGNPDTQYF. Written as DNA, the CDR3 is TGTGCCAGCAGCCCTAGGTGGGGGAACCCAGATACGCAGTATTTT. Based on the CDR3 plus reference TRBV7-9 and TRBJ2-3, the full variable domain is DTGVSQNPRHKITKRGQNVTFRCDPISEHNRLYWYRQTLGQGPEFLTYFQNEAQLEKSRLLSDRFSAERPKGSFSTLEIQRTEQGDSAMYLCASSPRWGNPDTQYFGPGTRLTVL.

Ten or more counts support this clonotype. The chain uses TRBV19 and TRBJ1-1; D not resolved. V was trimmed by 9 bases and J by 3 bases, leaving 14 bases between them. The length of the CDR3 is 13 residues. Germline V lookup: CDR1 LNHDA, CDR2 SQIVND (reference sequence). CDR3 sequence: CASKDGIYTEAFF. CDR3 bases: TGTGCCAGCAAGGACGGCATATACACTGAAGCTTTCTTT. The full variable domain, its missing parts supplied by reference TRBV19 and TRBJ1-1, is DGGITQSPKYLFRKEGQNVTLSCEQNLNHDAMYWYRQDPGQGLRLIYYSQIVNDFQKGDIAEGYSVSREKKESFPLTVTSAQKNPTAFYLCASKDGIYTEAFFGQGTRLTVV.

This clonotype was counted a few times. The genes are TRBV7-9 and TRBJ1-4, with D hard to call. V lost 2 bases to trimming and J lost 8 bases, with 6 bases between them. Looked up from germline, CDR1 is SEHNR and CDR2 is FQNEAQ (reference sequence). This CDR3 has 12 amino acids. The CDR3, as DNA: TGTGCCAGCAGCTTAAAGGCGGAAAAACTGTTTTTT. It codes for CASSLKAEKLFF.

Many counts were recorded for this clonotype. The genes are TRBV6-5 and TRBJ2-7; TRBD1 matches 7 bases. Germline V gene data show CDR1 as MNHEY and CDR2 as SVGAGI. Trimming took 2 bases from V and 3 from J; bases not matched to a gene: 16. The CDR3 contains 18 residues. The CDR3 spells CASSYGQPGQRPYYEQYF. The CDR3 nucleotides read TGTGCCAGCAGTTACGGGCAACCGGGACAGAGGCCATACTACGAGCAGTACTTC.

This clonotype was seen a handful of times. This chain connects TRBV30 to TRBJ1-5, with a weak D call TRBD1 (5 bases). Germline lookup yields CDR1 GTSNPN and CDR2 SVGIG (reference sequence). Trimming took 6 bases from V and 0 from J, leaving 12 bases between them. This CDR3 is built from 14 residues. CDR3 nucleotides: TGTGCCTGCTCCCTTGACAGTAGCAATCAGCCCCAGCATTTT. Its protein product is CACSLDSSNQPQHF.

This clonotype came up a few times. The chain carries TRBV5-1 and TRBJ2-5, with D possibly TRBD2 on 5 matching bases. The CDR3 extends over 14 amino acids. Germline CDR1 reads SGHRS; CDR2 reads YFSETQ. Trimming took 5 bases from V and 5 from J, leaving 16 bases between them. The CDR3: CASRMGSSYETQYF. Here the CDR3 DNA reads TGCGCCAGCAGGATGGGCTCTAGCTACGAGACCCAGTACTTC. The full variable domain, in which reference TRBV5-1 and TRBJ2-5 provide the parts outside the CDR3, is KAGVTQTPRYLIKTRGQQVTLSCSPISGHRSVSWYQQTPGQGLQFLFEYFSETQRNKGNFPGRFSGRQFSNSRSEMNVSTLELGDSALYLCASRMGSSYETQYFGPGTRLLVL.